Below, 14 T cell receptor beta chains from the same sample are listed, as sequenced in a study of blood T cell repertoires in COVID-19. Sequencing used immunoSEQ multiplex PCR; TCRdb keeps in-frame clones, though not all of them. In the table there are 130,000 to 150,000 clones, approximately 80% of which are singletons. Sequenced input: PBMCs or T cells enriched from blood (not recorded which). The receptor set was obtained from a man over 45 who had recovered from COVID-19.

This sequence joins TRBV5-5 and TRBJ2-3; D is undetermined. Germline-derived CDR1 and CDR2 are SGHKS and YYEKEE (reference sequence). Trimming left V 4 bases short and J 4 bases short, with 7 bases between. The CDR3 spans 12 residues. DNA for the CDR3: TGTGCCAGCAGCCCTCGGTCAGATACGCAGTATTTT. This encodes CASSPRSDTQYF.

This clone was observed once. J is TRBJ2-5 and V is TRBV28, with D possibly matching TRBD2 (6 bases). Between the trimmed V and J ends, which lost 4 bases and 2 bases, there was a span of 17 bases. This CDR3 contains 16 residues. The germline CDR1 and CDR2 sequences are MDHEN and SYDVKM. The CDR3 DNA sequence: TGTGCCAGCAGTTCCCTGGGTGCGGGATCACAAGAGACCCAGTACTTC. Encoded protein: CASSSLGAGSQETQYF.

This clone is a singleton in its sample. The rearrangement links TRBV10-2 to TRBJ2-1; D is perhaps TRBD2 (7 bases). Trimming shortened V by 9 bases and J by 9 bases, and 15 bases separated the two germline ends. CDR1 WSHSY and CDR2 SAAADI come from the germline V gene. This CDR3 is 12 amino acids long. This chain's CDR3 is CASMGGPVEQFF. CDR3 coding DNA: TGCGCCAGTATGGGGGGGCCGGTTGAGCAGTTCTTC.

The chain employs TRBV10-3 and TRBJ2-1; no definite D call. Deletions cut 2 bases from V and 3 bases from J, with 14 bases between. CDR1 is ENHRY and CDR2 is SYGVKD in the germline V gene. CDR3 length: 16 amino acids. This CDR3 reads CAISEPTNLVYNEQFF. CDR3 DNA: TGTGCCATCAGTGAGCCGACGAACCTAGTCTACAATGAGCAGTTCTTC.

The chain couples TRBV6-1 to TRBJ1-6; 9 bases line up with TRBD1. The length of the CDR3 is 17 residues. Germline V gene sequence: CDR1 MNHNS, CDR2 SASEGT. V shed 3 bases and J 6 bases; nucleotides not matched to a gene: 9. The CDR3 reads CASSDLQGAHLNSPLHF. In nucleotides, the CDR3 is TGTGCCAGCAGTGACTTACAGGGGGCGCATCTTAATTCACCCCTCCACTTT.

The CDR3 bases are TGCGCCAGCAGCCAAGGGCCAACTAATGAAAAACTGTTTTTT. Amino acid sequence: CASSQGPTNEKLFF. The chain links TRBV4-1 to TRBJ1-4, with unresolved D. Germline V gene sequence: CDR1 MGHRA, CDR2 YSYEKL. The germline V and J ends were trimmed by 1 base and 0 bases, with 3 bases remaining between them. The CDR3 length is 14 residues.

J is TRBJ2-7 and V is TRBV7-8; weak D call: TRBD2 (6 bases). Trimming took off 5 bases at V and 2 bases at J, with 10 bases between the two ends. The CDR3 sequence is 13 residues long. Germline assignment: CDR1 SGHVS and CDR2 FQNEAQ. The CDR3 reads CASSPSGAYEQYF. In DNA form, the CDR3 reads TGTGCCAGCAGCCCTTCGGGGGCCTACGAGCAGTACTTC.

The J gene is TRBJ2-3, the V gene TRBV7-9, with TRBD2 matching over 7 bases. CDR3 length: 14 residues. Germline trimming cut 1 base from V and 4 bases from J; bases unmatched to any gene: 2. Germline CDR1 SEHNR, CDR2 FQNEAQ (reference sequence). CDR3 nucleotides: TGTGCCAGCAGCTTAGTCAGCGGGGCAGATACGCAGTATTTT. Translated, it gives CASSLVSGADTQYF.

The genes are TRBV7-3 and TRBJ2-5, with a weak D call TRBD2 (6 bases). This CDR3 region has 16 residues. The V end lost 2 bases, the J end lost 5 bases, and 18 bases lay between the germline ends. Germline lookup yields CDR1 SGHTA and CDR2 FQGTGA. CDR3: CASSLGRGPAGETQYF. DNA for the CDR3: TGTGCCAGCAGCTTAGGGCGGGGCCCAGCCGGGGAGACCCAGTACTTC.

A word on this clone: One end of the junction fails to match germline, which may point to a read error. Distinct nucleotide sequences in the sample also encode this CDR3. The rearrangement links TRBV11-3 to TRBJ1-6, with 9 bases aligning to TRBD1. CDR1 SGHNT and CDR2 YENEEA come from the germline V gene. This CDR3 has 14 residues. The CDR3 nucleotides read TGTGCCAGCAGCTCGACAGGGGGTGGTTCACCCCTCCATTTT. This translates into CASSSTGGGSPLHF.

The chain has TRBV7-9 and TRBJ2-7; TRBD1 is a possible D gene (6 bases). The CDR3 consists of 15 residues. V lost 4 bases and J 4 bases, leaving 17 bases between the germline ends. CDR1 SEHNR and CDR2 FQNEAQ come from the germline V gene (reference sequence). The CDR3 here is CASSSTGLSLYEQYF. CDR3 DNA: TGTGCCAGCAGCTCCACAGGGCTTTCGCTTTACGAGCAGTACTTC. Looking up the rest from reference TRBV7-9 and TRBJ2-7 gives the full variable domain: DTGVSQNPRHKITKRGQNVTFRCDPISEHNRLYWYRQTLGQGPEFLTYFQNEAQLEKSRLLSDRFSAERPKGSFSTLEIQRTEQGDSAMYLCASSSTGLSLYEQYFGPGTRLTVT.

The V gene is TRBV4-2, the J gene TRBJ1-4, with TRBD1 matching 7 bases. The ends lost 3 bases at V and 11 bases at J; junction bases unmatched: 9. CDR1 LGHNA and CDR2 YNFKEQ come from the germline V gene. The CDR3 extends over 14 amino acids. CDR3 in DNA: TGTGCCAGCAGCCACCGGGACAGTCCTGAGAAACTGTTTTTT. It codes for CASSHRDSPEKLFF.

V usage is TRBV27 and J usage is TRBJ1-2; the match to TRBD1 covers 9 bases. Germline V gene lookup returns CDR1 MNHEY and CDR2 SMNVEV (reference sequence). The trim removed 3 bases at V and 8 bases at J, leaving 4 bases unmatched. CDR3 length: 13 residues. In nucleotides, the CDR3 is TGTGCCAGCAGTTTGGGACAGGGTGACGGCTACACCTTC. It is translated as CASSLGQGDGYTF.

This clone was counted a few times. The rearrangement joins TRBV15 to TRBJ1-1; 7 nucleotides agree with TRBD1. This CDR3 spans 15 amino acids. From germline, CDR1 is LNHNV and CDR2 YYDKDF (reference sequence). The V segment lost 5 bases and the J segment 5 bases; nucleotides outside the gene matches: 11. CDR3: CATSLSSGGVTEAFF. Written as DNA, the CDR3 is TGTGCCACCAGCCTGTCCTCAGGGGGAGTTACTGAAGCTTTCTTT.